These 9 T cell receptor beta chains were all obtained from the same sample, sequenced in a study of OX40 agonist ivuxolimab in advanced cancers. The data were produced by immunoSEQ multiplex PCR, yet TCRdb's version contains in-frame clones alone and is incomplete. The table includes 76,000 or so clones, approximately 89% detected once. The sample here was CD4+ or CD8+ T cells sorted from blood, taken in a trial of the OX40 agonist ivuxolimab. The receptors originated from an adult with an advanced solid tumor such as melanoma, head and neck, liver or kidney cancer.

V usage is TRBV5-4 and J usage is TRBJ2-7; TRBD2 matches 11 bases. The germline CDR1 and CDR2 sequences are SGHNT and YYREEE (reference sequence). This CDR3 region has 16 residues. V lost 3 bases, J lost 2 bases, and 7 bases stayed unmatched. The DNA of the CDR3 is TGTGCCAGCAGCTCGAACCGACTAGCGGGACCCTACGAGCAGTACTTC. Translated, it gives CASSSNRLAGPYEQYF.

This clone was counted a few times. The chain uses TRBV28 and TRBJ2-5, with D hard to call. V lost 6 bases, J lost 5 bases, and 19 bases lay in between. The CDR3 loop spans 15 amino acids. CDR1 MDHEN and CDR2 SYDVKM come from the germline V gene. Here the CDR3 DNA reads TGTGCCAGCAGCCACCGGGCTCTCGGGCAGGAGACCCAGTACTTC. This sequence encodes CASSHRALGQETQYF.

The chain links TRBV30 to TRBJ1-1, with TRBD1 as a possible D gene (6 bases). CDR1 and CDR2 from the germline V gene are GTSNPN and SVGIG (reference sequence). Between the trimmed V and J ends, which lost 0 bases and 5 bases, there was a span of 10 bases. The CDR3 contains 13 residues. In nucleotides, the CDR3 is TGTGCCTGGAGTGTATGGGGGGCAACTGAAGCTTTCTTT. This codes for CAWSVWGATEAFF.

The genes are TRBV7-2 and TRBJ2-5; 15 bases line up with TRBD2. The germline V gene encodes CDR1 SGHTA and CDR2 FQGNSA. The junction had 1 base not matched to a gene; V was cut back by 0 bases and J by 2 bases. This CDR3 has 17 residues. CDR3 sequence (DNA): TGTGCCAGCAGCTTAGCCGGACTAGCGGGGGGGCAAGAGACCCAGTACTTC. Amino acids: CASSLAGLAGGQETQYF.

This rearrangement joins TRBV13 to TRBJ1-2; D is unresolved. The CDR3 has 19 amino acids. The germline V gene encodes CDR1 PRHDT and CDR2 FYEKMQ (reference sequence). V gave up 1 base and J gave up 3 bases, with 24 bases separating them. CDR3 in amino acids: CASSLDRGLVNPTDYGYTF. The CDR3, as DNA: TGTGCCAGCAGCTTAGACCGAGGCCTTGTGAACCCGACCGACTATGGCTACACCTTC.

The count of this clone is one. V gene TRBV5-6 combines with J gene TRBJ1-2; a weak D match, TRBD1 (6 bases). Germline V gene lookup returns CDR1 SGHDT and CDR2 YYEEEE. Trimming left V 1 base short and J 8 bases short, with 21 bases between. The CDR3 loop spans 16 amino acids. The CDR3: CASSLPPGQPSKGYTF. Written as DNA, the CDR3 is TGTGCCAGCAGCTTGCCTCCGGGACAACCCTCGAAAGGCTACACCTTC.

This clone was observed once. The chain combines TRBV30 with TRBJ2-3; no firm D call. The CDR3 has 12 amino acids. The ends were cut back, 5 bases at V and 3 bases at J, with 9 bases in the middle. CDR1 is GTSNPN and CDR2 is SVGIG in the germline V gene (reference sequence). The CDR3 DNA reads TGTGCCTGGGACGGCGGAACAGATACGCAGTATTTT. Protein sequence: CAWDGGTDTQYF.

The chain has TRBV29-1 and TRBJ2-3; 9 nucleotides agree with TRBD1. This CDR3 contains 17 residues. The trim removed 2 bases at V and 1 base at J, leaving 10 bases unmatched. Germline loops: CDR1 SQVTM, CDR2 ANQGSEA. The chain's CDR3 is CSVELRWTGEGTDTQYF. The CDR3 coding sequence is TGCAGCGTTGAACTAAGATGGACAGGGGAGGGCACAGATACGCAGTATTTT.

The chain is built from TRBV7-2 and TRBJ2-3; D is unresolved. CDR3 length equals 14 residues. The germline V and J ends were trimmed by 1 base and 8 bases, with 13 bases remaining between them. CDR1 is SGHTA and CDR2 is FQGNSA in the germline V gene. In nucleotides, the CDR3 is TGTGCCAGCAGCTTAGGAGGCAGCGTGGGTACGCAGTATTTT. Its protein product is CASSLGGSVGTQYF.